At least ten counts were recorded for the clone carrying this T cell receptor beta chain. Just one base apart from a much larger clone, this may be a read error. The source of the sample is a study of tumor-infiltrating lymphocytes in oesophageal squamous cell carcinoma. The length of the CDR3 is 16 residues. From germline, CDR1 is SGHNT and CDR2 YENEEA. Trimming cost V 5 bases and J 11 bases; bases outside gene matches: 17. MiXCR, run by TCRdb on the PCR reads, gives a single entry per CDR3 protein. Of just under 20,000 distinct CDR3 sequences listed, roughly 36% are singletons. This sequence originates from a male donor with esophageal squamous cell carcinoma. The rearrangement links TRBV11-3 to TRBJ2-5, with TRBD2 matching over 10 bases. The material sequenced was esophageal tumor tissue. The DNA of the CDR3 is TGTGCCAGCAGCCACCAAGCTAGCGGGAGTCCCTATGAGCAGTACTTC. Translated, it gives CASSHQASGSPYEQYF.